Listed here are 5 T cell receptor beta chains from one sample, sequenced in a study of OX40 agonist ivuxolimab in advanced cancers. Produced via immunoSEQ multiplex PCR; TCRdb's table is partial and in-frame only. The table has about 60,000 clones, about 89% seen once. This sample comprised CD4+ or CD8+ T cells sorted from blood, obtained in a trial of the OX40 agonist ivuxolimab. Receptors originate from an adult with an advanced solid tumor such as melanoma, head and neck, liver or kidney cancer.

The V call is TRBV5-4, the J call TRBJ2-3; D is possibly TRBD1 (5 bases). The ends were cut back, 4 bases at V and 2 bases at J, with 8 bases in the middle. The CDR3 is 13 amino acids. Germline V gene sequence: CDR1 SGHNT, CDR2 YYREEE (reference sequence). This CDR3 is CASSAGFTDTQYF. The CDR3 nucleotides are TGTGCCAGCAGCGCAGGGTTCACAGATACGCAGTATTTT.

V usage is TRBV7-3 and J usage is TRBJ2-1, with 8 bases that match TRBD1. With 5 bases clipped from V and 9 bases from J, the junction kept 6 bases outside the gene matches. The CDR3 is 13 amino acids. Germline CDR1 and CDR2: SGHTA and FQGTGA. The CDR3 DNA sequence: TGTGCCAGCAGCCCAGCAGGGGGCGGTGAGCAGTTCTTC. Protein product: CASSPAGGGEQFF. The full variable domain, completed using reference TRBV7-3 and TRBJ2-1, is GAGVSQTPSNKVTEKGKYVELRCDPISGHTALYWYRQSLGQGPEFLIYFQGTGAADDSGLPNDRFFAVRPEGSVSTLKIQRTERGDSAVYLCASSPAGGGEQFFGPGTRLTVL.

This clone has a handful of counts. This chain links TRBV4-1 with TRBJ1-4; D not certain. Germline-derived CDR1 and CDR2 are MGHRA and YSYEKL. Between the trimmed V and J ends, which lost 1 base and 8 bases, there was a span of 11 bases. The length of the CDR3 is 14 residues. CDR3: CASSQVSQVEKLFF. The CDR3 DNA is TGCGCCAGCAGCCAAGTGAGCCAGGTCGAAAAACTGTTTTTT.

The CDR3 DNA sequence: TGTGCCAGCAGCCCGACAGGGGTAACAGATACGCAGTATTTT. Translation gives CASSPTGVTDTQYF. This chain links TRBV16 with TRBJ2-3; 8 bases agree with TRBD1. CDR3 length: 14 residues. The J segment lost 3 bases and the V segment lost 4 bases, leaving 3 bases of the junction unmatched. Germline V CDR1 and CDR2: KGHSY, FQNENV.

The chain is built from TRBV28 and TRBJ1-6; D perhaps matches TRBD1 (5 bases). Germline V gene sequence: CDR1 MDHEN, CDR2 SYDVKM. V dropped 8 bases and J dropped 6 bases, with 11 bases sitting between them. CDR3 length: 13 residues. This CDR3 is CASRTGLNSPLHF. The CDR3 bases are TGTGCCAGCCGCACGGGGCTTAATTCACCCCTCCACTTT.